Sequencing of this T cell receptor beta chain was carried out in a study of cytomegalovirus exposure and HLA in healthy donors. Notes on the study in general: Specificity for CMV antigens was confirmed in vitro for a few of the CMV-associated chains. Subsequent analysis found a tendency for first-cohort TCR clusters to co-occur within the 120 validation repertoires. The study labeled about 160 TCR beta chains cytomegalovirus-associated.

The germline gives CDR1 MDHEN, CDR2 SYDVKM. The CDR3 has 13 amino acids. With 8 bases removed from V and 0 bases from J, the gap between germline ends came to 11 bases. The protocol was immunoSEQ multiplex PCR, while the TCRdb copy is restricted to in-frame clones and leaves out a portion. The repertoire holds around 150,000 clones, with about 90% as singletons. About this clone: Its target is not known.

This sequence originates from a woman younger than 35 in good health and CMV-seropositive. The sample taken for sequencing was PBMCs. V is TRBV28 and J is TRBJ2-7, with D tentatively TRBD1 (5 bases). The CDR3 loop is CASHGHFSYEQYF. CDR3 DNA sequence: TGTGCCAGCCACGGACATTTCTCCTACGAGCAGTACTTC. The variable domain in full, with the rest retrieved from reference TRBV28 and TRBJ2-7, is DVKVTQSSRYLVKRTGEKVFLECVQDMDHENMFWYRQDPGLGLRLIYFSYDVKMKEKGDIPEGYSVSREKKERFSLILESASTNQTSMYLCASHGHFSYEQYFGPGTRLTVT.